This T cell receptor beta chain derives from a study of T cell repertoires in cytomegalovirus infection. Broader study findings: The ex vivo response was dominated by HLA-C-restricted CMV-specific TCR beta clonotypes.

This clonotype has only a few counts. Its matching antigen is unknown. CDR3 length: 12 amino acids. Trimming stripped 3 bases from V and 6 bases from J, with 5 bases between. CDR1 is LGHDT and CDR2 is YNNKEL in the germline V gene (reference sequence). MiXCR was run by TCRdb on the reads, yielding one entry per CDR3 protein. Altogether approximately 500,000 distinct CDR3 sequences are present, 16% being singletons, with the ten largest covering about 24%. This rearrangement joins TRBV3-1 to TRBJ2-2; no firm D call. The clonotype comes from a human donor in good health (CMV status not recorded). Some clones in this sample may be carry-over from other donors' samples. Sample: CD8+ T cells from PBMCs. The CDR3 DNA sequence: TGTGCCAGCAGCCACCGTTCCGGGGAGCTGTTTTTT. Translating gives CASSHRSGELFF. The whole variable domain, filled in from reference TRBV3-1 and TRBJ2-2, reads DTAVSQTPKYLVTQMGNDKSIKCEQNLGHDTMYWYKQDSKKFLKIMFSYNNKELIINETVPNRFSPKSPDKAHLNLHINSLELGDSAVYFCASSHRSGELFFGEGSRLTVL.